Shown below are 18 T cell receptor beta chains from a single sample sequenced in a study of post-analysis software for immune sequencing data (dated by TCRdb to between 2015 and 2016). The method behind the library was PCR. Instrument used: Illumina HiSeq 2500. Unique molecular identifiers were incorporated into TCR beta cDNA libraries to reduce PCR and sequencing biases. TCRdb handled the public reads itself, with Q25 trimming in fastp and clone calling in MiXCR, and kept productive beta chains. Entries are consolidated by CDR3 protein sequence, retaining the most common genes and DNA. In all, the sample holds 820,000 or so distinct CDR3 sequences, and under 70% of those were seen once. The ten largest clones add up to approximately 4.5% of the sample. Beyond this particular receptor, the publication reports: A handful of TRBV segments, including TRBV5-6, TRBV5-1 and TRBV20-1, were significantly more frequent in patients than controls.

These receptors are not linked to any known antigen. Sample: blood. The origin of the receptors is a girl aged 10-17 years with multiple sclerosis.

V and J are TRBV5-6 and TRBJ2-7, with TRBD2 identical over 7 bases. Trimming cost V 4 bases and J 6 bases; bases outside gene matches: 10. This CDR3 comprises 14 residues. The V gene's germline CDR1 is SGHDT and CDR2 YYEEEE. In nucleotides, the CDR3 is TGTGCCAGCAGCCAGCGGGAAGGCTATGCCGAGCAGTACTTC. Its translation: CASSQREGYAEQYF.

The V gene is TRBV12-3 or TRBV12-4, the J gene TRBJ2-1; the match to TRBD2 covers 14 bases. The trim removed 3 bases at V and 9 bases at J, leaving 4 bases unmatched. CDR3 size: 15 residues. CDR3 DNA: TGTGCCAGCAGTTTGGGGACTAGCGGGAGAACTGAGCAGTTCTTC. Protein product: CASSLGTSGRTEQFF.

The sample holds a few counts of this clonotype. V and J are TRBV4-1 and TRBJ2-6; no definite D call. Trimming took 4 bases from V and 0 from J, leaving 13 bases between them. The germline CDR1 and CDR2 sequences are MGHRA and YSYEKL. The CDR3 has 17 residues. The chain's CDR3 is CASSPQPGPSGANVLTF. DNA of the CDR3: TGCGCCAGCAGCCCGCAACCGGGTCCCTCTGGGGCCAACGTCCTGACTTTC.

V usage is TRBV7-6 and J usage is TRBJ2-7, with D possibly TRBD2 on 6 matching bases. The CDR3 is 14 residues long. Germline V gene lookup returns CDR1 SGHVS and CDR2 FNYEAQ. The V gene lost 5 bases and the J gene lost 1 base, with 12 bases spanning the gap. Here the CDR3 DNA reads TGTGCCAGCAGCCCCCCGGGGGTGTCCTACGAGCAGTACTTC. Residues: CASSPPGVSYEQYF.

This clonotype was picked up a small number of times. This chain uses TRBV7-2 with TRBJ2-3; 8 nucleotides agree with TRBD1. The CDR3 has 18 residues. Germline CDR1 reads SGHTA; CDR2 reads FQGNSA. V lost 2 bases and J lost 1; bases outside the gene matches: 11. The CDR3 DNA follows: TGTGCCAGCAGCTTAACCGATCCAGGGGGCGCCGGCACAGATACGCAGTATTTT. This translates into CASSLTDPGGAGTDTQYF.

The chain joins TRBV16 to TRBJ1-2, with TRBD1 matching 7 bases. Germline V gene lookup returns CDR1 KGHSY and CDR2 FQNENV. Trimming took 0 bases from V and 4 from J; bases not matched to a gene: 5. The CDR3 totals 15 residues. The CDR3 protein is CASSQSKTGIYGYTF. CDR3 in DNA: TGTGCCAGCAGCCAATCAAAGACAGGGATCTATGGCTACACCTTC.

The rearrangement joins TRBV3-1 to TRBJ2-7; D is perhaps TRBD1 (6 bases). Trimming pared 5 bases from V and 2 bases from J, leaving 13 bases between. CDR1 and CDR2 (germline): LGHDT, YNNKEL (reference sequence). The CDR3 loop spans 14 amino acids. The CDR3 protein is CASSDSDSTYEQYF. The CDR3 nucleotides read TGTGCCAGCAGCGACTCGGACAGCACCTACGAGCAGTACTTC.

The rearrangement links TRBV29-1 to TRBJ2-7; 9 bases align to TRBD2. CDR3 size: 17 residues. V was clipped by 3 bases and J by 3 bases; unmatched bases: 15. Germline assignment: CDR1 SQVTM and CDR2 ANQGSEA. The CDR3 DNA reads as TGCAGCGTTGATAGGGGCCATGCGGGACTAGCCGGCTACGAGCAGTACTTC. Translation: CSVDRGHAGLAGYEQYF.

The rearrangement uses TRBV20-1 and TRBJ2-4; D possibly uses TRBD1 or TRBD2 (5 bases each). Germline loops: CDR1 DFQATT, CDR2 SNEGSKA (reference sequence). V was shortened by 3 bases and J by 2 bases, with 20 bases between the two germline ends. This CDR3 has 17 amino acids. The CDR3 region has the DNA TGCAGTGCTAGGCCCCGGGGCGGGCGGATATCCAAAAACATTCAGTACTTC. It translates to CSARPRGGRISKNIQYF.

The chain combines TRBV7-6 with TRBJ2-3; D not resolved. The V gene's germline CDR1 is SGHVS and CDR2 FNYEAQ. There are 12 residues in the CDR3. V lost 5 bases and J 7 bases, leaving 10 bases between the germline ends. The CDR3 loop reads CASSQRPYTQYF. CDR3 nucleotide sequence: TGTGCCAGCAGCCAGCGACCCTATACGCAGTATTTT.

The chain combines TRBV2 with TRBJ2-3; D might be TRBD1 (6 bases). This CDR3 is 15 amino acids long. CDR1 is SNHLY and CDR2 is FYNNEI in the germline V gene. The V end was cut by 7 bases, the J end by 4 bases, with 18 bases between. The CDR3 DNA reads as TGTGCCAGCAAGGGGGAAACGGCCCGAGCAGATACGCAGTATTTT. Translation gives CASKGETARADTQYF.

The chain carries TRBV11-2 and TRBJ2-5; TRBD1 agrees at 8 bases. With V trimmed by 1 base and J by 1 base, 8 bases remained unmatched. The germline CDR1 and CDR2 sequences are SGHAT and FQNNGV. CDR3 length equals 17 residues. CDR3 DNA sequence: TGTGCCAGCAGCTTAGTTACAGGGGGTCTCCCCCAAGAGACCCAGTACTTC. Its protein product is CASSLVTGGLPQETQYF. The full variable domain, in which reference TRBV11-2 and TRBJ2-5 provide the parts outside the CDR3, is EAGVAQSPRYKIIEKRQSVAFWCNPISGHATLYWYQQILGQGPKLLIQFQNNGVVDDSQLPKDRFSAERLKGVDSTLKIQPAKLEDSAVYLCASSLVTGGLPQETQYFGPGTRLLVL.

The rearrangement links TRBV11-3 to TRBJ2-1, with 8 bases lining up with TRBD2. V trimming: 1 base; J trimming: 6 bases; junction bases outside the gene matches: 8. The CDR3 covers 16 residues. Germline-derived CDR1 and CDR2 are SGHNT and YENEEA. CDR3 amino acids: CASSLGGLAGSNEQFF. The CDR3 DNA is TGTGCCAGCAGCTTAGGGGGGCTAGCGGGTTCCAATGAGCAGTTCTTC.

V and J are TRBV18 and TRBJ1-2; tentatively, D is TRBD1 (5 bases). The V and J ends lost 6 bases and 3 bases respectively, with 14 bases between them. From germline, CDR1 is KGHSH and CDR2 LQKENI. The CDR3 sequence is 14 residues long. In nucleotides, the CDR3 is TGTGCCAGCTCCCGTACACAGGAATACTATGGCTACACCTTC. This gives the protein CASSRTQEYYGYTF.

Only a few counts were recorded for this clonotype. The CDR3 sequence: CASSPLEGGETQYF. The DNA for the CDR3 is TGTGCCAGCTCACCATTGGAGGGTGGCGAGACCCAGTACTTC. This chain joins TRBV18 and TRBJ2-5; tentatively, D is TRBD2 (6 bases). Trimming took off 2 bases at V and 5 bases at J, with 12 bases between the two ends. The CDR3 length is 14 residues. Per germline, CDR1 KGHSH and CDR2 LQKENI.

The chain joins TRBV6-4 to TRBJ2-1, with 8 positions matching TRBD2. Germline assignment: CDR1 MRHNA and CDR2 SNTAGT. The CDR3 length is 15 residues. V gave up 6 bases and J gave up 6 bases; unmatched junction bases: 10. The CDR3 DNA follows: TGTGCCAGCAGCGAGAGCGGGAGCGGTCGCAATGAGCAGTTCTTC. Its protein product is CASSESGSGRNEQFF.

On this clonotype itself: Mismatch with germline at one junction end may stem from a read error. The gene calls are TRBV6-2 or TRBV6-3 and TRBJ2-1; unclear D gene. This CDR3 is built from 12 residues. Germline V gene lookup returns CDR1 MNHEY and CDR2 SVGEGT. The CDR3 here is CASSLPWDEQVF. CDR3 nucleotides: TGTGCCAGCAGCCTCCCCTGGGATGAGCAGGTCTTC.

The rearrangement links TRBV5-1 to TRBJ2-5; 12 bases fit TRBD2. The V gene's germline CDR1 is SGHRS and CDR2 YFSETQ. The junction had 6 bases not matched to a gene; V was cut back by 1 base and J by 5 bases. The CDR3 spans 16 residues. CDR3 sequence (DNA): TGCGCCAGCAGCTTGACTAGCGGGAGGACAGGGGAGACCCAGTACTTC. It is translated as CASSLTSGRTGETQYF.